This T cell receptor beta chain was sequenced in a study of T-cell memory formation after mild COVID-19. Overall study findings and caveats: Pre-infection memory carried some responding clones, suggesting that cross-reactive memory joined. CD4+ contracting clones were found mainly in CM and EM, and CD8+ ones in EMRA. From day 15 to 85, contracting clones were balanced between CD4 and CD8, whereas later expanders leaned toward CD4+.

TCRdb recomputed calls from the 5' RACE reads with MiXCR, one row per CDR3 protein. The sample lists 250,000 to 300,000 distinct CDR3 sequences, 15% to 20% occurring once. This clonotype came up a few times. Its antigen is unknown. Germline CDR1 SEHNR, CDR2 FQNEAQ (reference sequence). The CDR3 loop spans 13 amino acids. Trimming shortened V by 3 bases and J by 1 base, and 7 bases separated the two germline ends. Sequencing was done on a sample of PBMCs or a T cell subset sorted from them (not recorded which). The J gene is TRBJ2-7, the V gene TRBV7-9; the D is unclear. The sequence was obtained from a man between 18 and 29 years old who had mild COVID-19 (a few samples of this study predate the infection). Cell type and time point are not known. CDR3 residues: CASSFGVSYEQYV. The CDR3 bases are TGTGCCAGCAGCTTCGGCGTTTCCTACGAGCAGTACGTC.